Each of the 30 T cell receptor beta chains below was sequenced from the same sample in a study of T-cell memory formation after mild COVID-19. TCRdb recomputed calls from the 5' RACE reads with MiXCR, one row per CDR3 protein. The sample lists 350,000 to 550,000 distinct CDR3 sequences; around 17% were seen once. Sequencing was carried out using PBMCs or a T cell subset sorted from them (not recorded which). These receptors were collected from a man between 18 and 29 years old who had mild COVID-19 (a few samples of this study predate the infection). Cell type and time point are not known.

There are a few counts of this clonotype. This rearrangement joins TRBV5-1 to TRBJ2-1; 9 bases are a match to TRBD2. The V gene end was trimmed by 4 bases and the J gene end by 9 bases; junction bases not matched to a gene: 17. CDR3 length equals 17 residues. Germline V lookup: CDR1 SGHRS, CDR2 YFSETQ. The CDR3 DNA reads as TGCGCCAGCAGCCCCAGGAGGGAAGCGGGGGGCCTCCGTGAGCAGTTCTTC. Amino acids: CASSPRREAGGLREQFF.

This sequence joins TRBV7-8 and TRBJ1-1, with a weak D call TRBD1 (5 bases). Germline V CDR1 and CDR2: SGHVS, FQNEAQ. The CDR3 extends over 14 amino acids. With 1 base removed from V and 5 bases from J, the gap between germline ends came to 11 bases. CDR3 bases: TGTGCCAGCAGCTTAGGTTCAGGGAGGACTGAAGCTTTCTTT. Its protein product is CASSLGSGRTEAFF.

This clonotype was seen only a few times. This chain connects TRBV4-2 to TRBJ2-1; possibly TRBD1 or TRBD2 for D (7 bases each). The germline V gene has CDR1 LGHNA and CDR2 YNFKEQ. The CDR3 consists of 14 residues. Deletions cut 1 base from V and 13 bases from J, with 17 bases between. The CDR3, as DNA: TGTGCCAGCAGCCAAGGAGAGCAGGGAGGGGGCCAGTTCTTC. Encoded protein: CASSQGEQGGGQFF.

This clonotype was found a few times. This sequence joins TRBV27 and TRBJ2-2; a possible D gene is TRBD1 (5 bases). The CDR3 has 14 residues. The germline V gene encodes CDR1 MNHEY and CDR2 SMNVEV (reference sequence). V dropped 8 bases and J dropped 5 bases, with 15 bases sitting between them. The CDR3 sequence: CASGYSDRTGELFF. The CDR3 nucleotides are TGTGCCAGCGGCTACTCCGACAGAACCGGGGAGCTGTTTTTT.

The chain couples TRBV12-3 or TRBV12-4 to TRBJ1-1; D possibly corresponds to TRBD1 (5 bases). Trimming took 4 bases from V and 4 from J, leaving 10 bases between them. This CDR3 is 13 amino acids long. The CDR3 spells CASSWRQRTEAFF. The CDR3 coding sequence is TGTGCCAGCAGTTGGCGACAGCGCACTGAAGCTTTCTTT.

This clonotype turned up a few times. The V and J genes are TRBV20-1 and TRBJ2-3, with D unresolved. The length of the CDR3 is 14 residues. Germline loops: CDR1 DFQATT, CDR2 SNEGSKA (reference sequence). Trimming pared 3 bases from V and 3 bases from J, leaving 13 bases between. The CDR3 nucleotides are TGCAGTGCTAGCGTGCTTCAGACAACAGATACGCAGTATTTT. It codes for CSASVLQTTDTQYF.

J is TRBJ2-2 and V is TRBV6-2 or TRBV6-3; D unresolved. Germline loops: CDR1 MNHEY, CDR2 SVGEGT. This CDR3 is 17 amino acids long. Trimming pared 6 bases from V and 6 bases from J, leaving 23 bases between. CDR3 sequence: CASSPHAGRSNPGELFF. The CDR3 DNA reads TGTGCCAGCAGCCCTCACGCCGGACGGTCTAACCCCGGGGAGCTGTTTTTT.

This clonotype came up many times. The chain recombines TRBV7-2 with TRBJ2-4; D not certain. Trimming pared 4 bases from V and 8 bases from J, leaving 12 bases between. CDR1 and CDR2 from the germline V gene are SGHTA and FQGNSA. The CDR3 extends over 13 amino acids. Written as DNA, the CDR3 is TGTGCCAGCAGCTCCCTACGAAGGGACATTCAGTACTTC. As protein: CASSSLRRDIQYF.

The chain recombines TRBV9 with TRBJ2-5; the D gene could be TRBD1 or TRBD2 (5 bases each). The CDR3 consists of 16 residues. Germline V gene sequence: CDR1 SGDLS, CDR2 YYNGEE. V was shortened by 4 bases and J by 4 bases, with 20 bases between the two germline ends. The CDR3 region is CASSPRGGGSIETQYF. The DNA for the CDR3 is TGTGCCAGCAGCCCGAGGGGTGGTGGCTCTATAGAGACCCAGTACTTC.

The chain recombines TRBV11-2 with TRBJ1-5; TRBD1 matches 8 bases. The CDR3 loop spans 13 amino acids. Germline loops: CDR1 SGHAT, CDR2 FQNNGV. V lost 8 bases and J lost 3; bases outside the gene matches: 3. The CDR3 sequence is CASGQGANQPQHF. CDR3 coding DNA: TGTGCCAGCGGGCAGGGGGCCAATCAGCCCCAGCATTTT.

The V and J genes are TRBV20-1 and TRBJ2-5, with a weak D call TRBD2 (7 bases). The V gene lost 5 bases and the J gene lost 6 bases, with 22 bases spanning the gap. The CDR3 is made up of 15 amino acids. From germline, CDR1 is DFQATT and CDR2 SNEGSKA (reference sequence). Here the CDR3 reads CSAPIAGAPWKTQYF. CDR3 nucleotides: TGCAGTGCTCCTATTGCGGGGGCCCCTTGGAAGACCCAGTACTTC.

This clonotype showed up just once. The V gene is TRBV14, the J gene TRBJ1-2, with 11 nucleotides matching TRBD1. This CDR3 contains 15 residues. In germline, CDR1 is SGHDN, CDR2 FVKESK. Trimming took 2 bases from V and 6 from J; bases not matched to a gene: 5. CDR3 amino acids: CASSQHGQGANGYTF. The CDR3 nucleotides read TGTGCCAGCAGCCAACATGGACAGGGGGCGAATGGCTACACCTTC.

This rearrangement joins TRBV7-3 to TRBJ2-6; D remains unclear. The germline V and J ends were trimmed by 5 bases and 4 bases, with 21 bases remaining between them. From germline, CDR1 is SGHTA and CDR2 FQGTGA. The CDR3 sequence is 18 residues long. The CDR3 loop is CASSLVRMANSGANVLTF. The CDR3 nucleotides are TGTGCCAGCAGCCTAGTACGGATGGCTAATTCCGGGGCCAACGTCCTGACTTTC.

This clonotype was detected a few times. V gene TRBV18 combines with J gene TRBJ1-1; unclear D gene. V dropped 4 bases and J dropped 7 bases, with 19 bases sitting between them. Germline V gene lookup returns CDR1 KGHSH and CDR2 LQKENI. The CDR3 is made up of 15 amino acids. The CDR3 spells CASSLGRHPAGEAFF. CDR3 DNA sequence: TGTGCCAGCTCACTGGGTAGACACCCCGCGGGTGAAGCTTTCTTT. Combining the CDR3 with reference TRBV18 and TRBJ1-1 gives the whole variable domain NAGVMQNPRHLVRRRGQEARLRCSPMKGHSHVYWYRQLPEEGLKFMVYLQKENIIDESGMPKERFSAEFPKEGPSILRIQQVVRGDSAAYFCASSLGRHPAGEAFFGQGTRLTVV.

CDR3 in amino acids: CASSQSGGGETQYF. CDR3 nucleotides: TGCGCCAGCAGCCAGAGCGGGGGAGGGGAGACCCAGTACTTC. The V and J genes are TRBV4-3 and TRBJ2-5; 8 positions agree with TRBD2. Unmatched junction bases numbered 5, after V lost 3 bases and J lost 5 bases. The CDR3 sequence is 14 residues long. Germline V gene sequence: CDR1 LGHNA, CDR2 YSLEER.

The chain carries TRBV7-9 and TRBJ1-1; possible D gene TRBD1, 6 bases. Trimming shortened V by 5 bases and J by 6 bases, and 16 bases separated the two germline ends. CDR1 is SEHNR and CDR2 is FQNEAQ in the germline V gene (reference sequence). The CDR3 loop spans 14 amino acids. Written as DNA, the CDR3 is TGTGCCAGCAGCAAGGACAGTGGAAGGTCTGAAGCTTTCTTT. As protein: CASSKDSGRSEAFF.

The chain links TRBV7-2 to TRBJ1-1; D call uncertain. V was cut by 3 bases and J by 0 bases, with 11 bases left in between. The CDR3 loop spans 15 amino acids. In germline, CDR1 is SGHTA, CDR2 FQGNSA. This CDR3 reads CASSFGSHMNTEAFF. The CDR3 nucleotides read TGTGCCAGCAGCTTCGGATCTCATATGAACACTGAAGCTTTCTTT. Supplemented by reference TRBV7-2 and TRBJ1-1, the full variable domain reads GAGVSQSPSNKVTEKGKDVELRCDPISGHTALYWYRQSLGQGLEFLIYFQGNSAPDKSGLPSDRFSAERTGGSVSTLTIQRTQQEDSAVYLCASSFGSHMNTEAFFGQGTRLTVV.

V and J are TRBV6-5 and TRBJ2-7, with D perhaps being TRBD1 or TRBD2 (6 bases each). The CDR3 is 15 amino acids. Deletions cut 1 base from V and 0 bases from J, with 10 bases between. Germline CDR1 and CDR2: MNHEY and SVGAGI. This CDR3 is CASSYLGGRSYEQYF. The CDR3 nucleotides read TGTGCCAGCAGTTACTTGGGGGGCCGCTCCTACGAGCAGTACTTC.

CDR3 protein: CASSPQTSTDTQYF. In nucleotides, the CDR3 is TGTGCCAGCAGCCCCCAGACAAGCACAGATACGCAGTATTTT. This chain links TRBV7-9 with TRBJ2-3; D gene uncertain. With 5 bases removed from V and 0 bases from J, the gap between germline ends came to 9 bases. CDR3 length: 14 amino acids. The germline V gene has CDR1 SEHNR and CDR2 FQNEAQ (reference sequence). Complete variable domain (other parts from reference TRBV7-9 and TRBJ2-3): DTGVSQNPRHKITKRGQNVTFRCDPISEHNRLYWYRQTLGQGPEFLTYFQNEAQLEKSRLLSDRFSAERPKGSFSTLEIQRTEQGDSAMYLCASSPQTSTDTQYFGPGTRLTVL.

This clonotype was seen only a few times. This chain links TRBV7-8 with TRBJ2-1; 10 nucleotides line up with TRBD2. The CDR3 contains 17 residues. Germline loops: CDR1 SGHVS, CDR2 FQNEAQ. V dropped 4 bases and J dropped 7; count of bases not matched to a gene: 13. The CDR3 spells CASSSVGGAGGLNEQFF. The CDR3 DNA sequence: TGTGCCAGCAGCTCAGTAGGGGGAGCGGGGGGGCTGAATGAGCAGTTCTTC.

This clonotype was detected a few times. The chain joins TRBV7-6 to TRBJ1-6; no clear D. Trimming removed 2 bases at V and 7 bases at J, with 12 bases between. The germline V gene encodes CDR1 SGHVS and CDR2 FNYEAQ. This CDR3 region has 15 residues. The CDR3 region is CASSLTTTRNSPLHF. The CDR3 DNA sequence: TGTGCCAGCAGCTTAACTACTACCCGAAATTCACCCCTCCACTTT.

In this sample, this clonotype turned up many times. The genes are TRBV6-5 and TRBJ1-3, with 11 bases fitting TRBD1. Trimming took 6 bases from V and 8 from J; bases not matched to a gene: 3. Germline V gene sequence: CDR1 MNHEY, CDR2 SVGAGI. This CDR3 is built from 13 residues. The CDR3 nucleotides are TGTGCCAGCAGGCGGGACAGGGGGGACACCATATATTTT. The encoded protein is CASRRDRGDTIYF.

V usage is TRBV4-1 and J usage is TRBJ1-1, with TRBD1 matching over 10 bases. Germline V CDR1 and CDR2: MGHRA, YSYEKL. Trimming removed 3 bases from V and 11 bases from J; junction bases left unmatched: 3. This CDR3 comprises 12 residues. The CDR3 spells CASSQGQGSAFF. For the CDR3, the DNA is TGCGCCAGCAGCCAGGGACAGGGGTCGGCTTTCTTT.

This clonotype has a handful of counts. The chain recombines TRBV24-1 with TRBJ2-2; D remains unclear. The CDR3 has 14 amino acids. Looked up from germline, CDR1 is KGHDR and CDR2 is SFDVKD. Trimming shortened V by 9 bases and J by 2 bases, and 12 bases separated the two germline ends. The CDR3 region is CATSHISNTGELFF. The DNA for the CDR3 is TGTGCCACCTCGCACATTTCAAACACCGGGGAGCTGTTTTTT.

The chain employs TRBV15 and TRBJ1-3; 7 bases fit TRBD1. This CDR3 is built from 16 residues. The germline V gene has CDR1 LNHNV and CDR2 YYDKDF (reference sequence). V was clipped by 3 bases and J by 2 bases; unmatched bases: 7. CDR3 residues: CATSSGDSRTGNTIYF. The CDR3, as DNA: TGTGCCACCAGCAGTGGGGACAGTCGAACTGGAAACACCATATATTTT.

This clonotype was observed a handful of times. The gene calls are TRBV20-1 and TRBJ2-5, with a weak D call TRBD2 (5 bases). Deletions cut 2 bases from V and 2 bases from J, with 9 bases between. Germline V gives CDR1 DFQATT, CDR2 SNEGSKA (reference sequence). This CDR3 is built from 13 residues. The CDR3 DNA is TGCAGTGCTAGACGACTACCTCAAGAGACCCAGTACTTC. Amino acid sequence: CSARRLPQETQYF.

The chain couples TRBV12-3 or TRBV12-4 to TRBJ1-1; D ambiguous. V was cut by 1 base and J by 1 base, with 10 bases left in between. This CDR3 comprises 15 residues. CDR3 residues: CASSLVAVANTEAFF. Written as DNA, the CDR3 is TGTGCCAGCAGTTTAGTGGCAGTTGCGAACACTGAAGCTTTCTTT.

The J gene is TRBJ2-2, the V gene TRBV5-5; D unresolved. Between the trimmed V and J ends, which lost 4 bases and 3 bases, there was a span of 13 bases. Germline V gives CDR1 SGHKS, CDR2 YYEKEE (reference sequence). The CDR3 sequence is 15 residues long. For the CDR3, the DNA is TGTGCCAGCAGCCTGGGCCCATCGGACACCGGGGAGCTGTTTTTT. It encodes CASSLGPSDTGELFF.

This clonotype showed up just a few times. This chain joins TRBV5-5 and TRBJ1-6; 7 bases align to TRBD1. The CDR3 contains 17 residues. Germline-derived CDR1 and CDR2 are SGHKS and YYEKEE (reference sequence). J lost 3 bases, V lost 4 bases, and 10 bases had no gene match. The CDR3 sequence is CASSLGGTAIYNSPLHF. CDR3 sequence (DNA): TGTGCCAGCAGCCTCGGCGGGACAGCTATCTATAATTCACCCCTCCACTTT.

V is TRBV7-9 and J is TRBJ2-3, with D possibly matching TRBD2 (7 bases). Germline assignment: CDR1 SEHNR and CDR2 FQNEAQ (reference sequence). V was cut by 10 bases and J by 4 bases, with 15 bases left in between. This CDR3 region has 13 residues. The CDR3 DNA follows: TGTGCCACCGAGGGGGGGAGGGCAGATACGCAGTATTTT. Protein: CATEGGRADTQYF.